Below, 27 T cell receptor beta chains from the same sample are listed, as sequenced in a study of long-term antiretroviral therapy in people with HIV. Sequencing relied on immunoSEQ assay v3.0, run at survey level. The repertoire was sequenced with immunoSEQ multiplex PCR; TCRdb's copy has only in-frame clones and lacks some. The sample has thousands of clones; approximately 90% are singletons. The sample here was unsorted PBMCs, taken 1.3 years after starting antiretroviral therapy. These receptor sequences come from a woman between 50 and 59 years old with HIV.

This sequence joins TRBV30 and TRBJ1-5; D remains ambiguous. Germline CDR1 is GTSNPN and CDR2 is SVGIG (reference sequence). The CDR3 extends over 14 amino acids. Trimming took 0 bases from V and 4 from J, leaving 10 bases between them. The CDR3 region is CAWSVLRGNQPQHF. In nucleotides, the CDR3 is TGTGCCTGGAGTGTACTGCGGGGTAATCAGCCCCAGCATTTT.

In this sample, this clone turned up once. This sequence joins TRBV18 and TRBJ1-1; 7 bases are a match to TRBD1. Germline values: CDR1 KGHSH, CDR2 LQKENI. The CDR3 has 16 amino acids. Germline trimming cut 2 bases from V and 1 base from J; bases unmatched to any gene: 7. The CDR3 region is CASSPIMRGRNTEAFF. CDR3 coding DNA: TGTGCCAGCTCACCAATTATGAGGGGGCGGAACACTGAAGCTTTCTTT.

This chain links TRBV2 with TRBJ1-5; no reliable D call. Germline V CDR1 and CDR2: SNHLY, FYNNEI. The CDR3 length is 13 residues. Trimming removed 7 bases at V and 3 bases at J, with 10 bases between. The CDR3 here is CASKRANNQPQHF. The CDR3 DNA is TGTGCCAGCAAGCGGGCCAACAATCAGCCCCAGCATTTT.

The gene calls are TRBV5-8 and TRBJ2-2, with 7 bases fitting TRBD2. This CDR3 is 16 amino acids long. Germline values: CDR1 SGHTS, CDR2 YDEGEE. V lost 2 bases to trimming and J lost 5 bases; unmatched junction nucleotides: 9. CDR3 bases: TGTGCCAGCAGCTTTCGACGGGGGGTCGGGACCGGGGAGCTGTTTTTT. Protein sequence: CASSFRRGVGTGELFF.

Concerning this clone itself: Other DNA sequences in this sample translate to the same CDR3. V is TRBV9 and J is TRBJ2-1; D unresolved. Trimming shortened V by 0 bases and J by 7 bases, and 8 bases separated the two germline ends. CDR3 size: 13 residues. Germline CDR1 SGDLS, CDR2 YYNGEE. DNA for the CDR3: TGTGCCAGCAGCGTAGGACTTGGAAATGAGCAGTTCTTC. Translating it yields CASSVGLGNEQFF. Full variable domain (remainder filled in from reference TRBV9 and TRBJ2-1): DSGVTQTPKHLITATGQRVTLRCSPRSGDLSVYWYQQSLDQGLQFLIQYYNGEERAKGNILERFSAQQFPDLHSELNLSSLELGDSALYFCASSVGLGNEQFFGPGTRLTVL.

This sequence joins TRBV2 and TRBJ1-5, with 7 bases matching TRBD1. V lost 5 bases to trimming and J lost 0 bases; unmatched junction nucleotides: 7. Germline values: CDR1 SNHLY, CDR2 FYNNEI. CDR3 length: 16 amino acids. The CDR3 DNA reads as TGTGCCAGCAGTAGGGACAGTTCCAATAGCAATCAGCCCCAGCATTTT. Translated, it gives CASSRDSSNSNQPQHF.

This clone occurred a few times. This rearrangement joins TRBV27 to TRBJ1-2, with TRBD1 matching 11 bases. The CDR3 is made up of 14 amino acids. Trimming cost V 8 bases and J 8 bases; bases outside gene matches: 10. Looked up from germline, CDR1 is MNHEY and CDR2 is SMNVEV (reference sequence). The CDR3, as DNA: TGTGCCAGCGGCCGGGACAGGGGGATGGGGGGCTACACCTTC. Its translation is CASGRDRGMGGYTF.

The rearrangement joins TRBV28 to TRBJ2-1; TRBD1 or TRBD2 may be the D gene (5 bases each). Germline V lookup: CDR1 MDHEN, CDR2 SYDVKM. This CDR3 contains 15 residues. With 10 bases removed from V and 0 bases from J, the gap between germline ends came to 16 bases. The CDR3 coding sequence is TGTGCCATTCACAGCTCTGGGGGCTCCTACAATGAGCAGTTCTTC. It is translated as CAIHSSGGSYNEQFF.

This rearrangement joins TRBV4-1 to TRBJ2-2; no clear D gene. The germline V and J ends were trimmed by 7 bases and 6 bases, with 18 bases remaining between them. The CDR3 runs to 15 residues. CDR1 and CDR2 (germline): MGHRA, YSYEKL. The CDR3 sequence is CASMAASTSPGELFF. CDR3 bases: TGCGCCAGCATGGCGGCTAGTACGTCGCCCGGGGAGCTGTTTTTT.

This clone has only one observation. V and J are TRBV29-1 and TRBJ1-3; D is unresolved. The CDR3 spans 12 residues. Germline CDR1 and CDR2: SQVTM and ANQGSEA. V was pared by 5 bases and J by 4 bases, with 9 bases between. The DNA of the CDR3 is TGCAGCGTTTCCGACTTGGGAAACACCATATATTTT. Its protein is CSVSDLGNTIYF.

The V gene is TRBV11-2, the J gene TRBJ1-1; D remains unclear. Trimming took 5 bases from V and 5 from J, leaving 18 bases between them. The CDR3 has 15 residues. Germline values: CDR1 SGHAT, CDR2 FQNNGV. Here the CDR3 reads CASSRVEEGFTEAFF. CDR3 coding DNA: TGTGCCAGCAGCCGAGTCGAGGAGGGCTTTACTGAAGCTTTCTTT.

This rearrangement joins TRBV19 to TRBJ2-3; TRBD1 matches at 7 bases. CDR3 length equals 14 residues. The J segment lost 3 bases and the V segment lost 4 bases, leaving 4 bases of the junction unmatched. CDR1 and CDR2 from the germline V gene are LNHDA and SQIVND (reference sequence). This chain's CDR3 is CASSTGTATDTQYF. DNA of the CDR3: TGTGCCAGTAGTACCGGGACAGCTACAGATACGCAGTATTTT.

The chain couples TRBV12-5 to TRBJ1-1; D is unclear. Trimming took off 5 bases at V and 3 bases at J, with 10 bases between the two ends. This CDR3 contains 13 residues. Per the germline V gene, CDR1 is LGHNT and CDR2 is FRNRAP. CDR3 nucleotide sequence: TGTGCTAGTGGTCAGCGGAGGGACACTGAAGCTTTCTTT. Translating it yields CASGQRRDTEAFF.

J is TRBJ1-2 and V is TRBV7-6; 7 bases agree with TRBD1. This CDR3 contains 15 residues. The V and J ends lost 1 base and 7 bases, in that order; junction bases with no gene match: 9. Germline V gene lookup returns CDR1 SGHVS and CDR2 FNYEAQ. CDR3 amino acids: CASSLDQGGAGGYTF. CDR3 DNA: TGTGCCAGCAGCTTAGATCAAGGGGGCGCGGGTGGCTACACCTTC.

V gene TRBV5-6 combines with J gene TRBJ1-6, with a possible D match to TRBD1 (6 bases). Germline assignment: CDR1 SGHDT and CDR2 YYEEEE. V was cut by 4 bases and J by 10 bases, with 18 bases left in between. The CDR3 runs to 15 residues. The CDR3 spells CASSTGGRVGSPLHF. In DNA form, the CDR3 reads TGTGCCAGCAGCACGGGGGGCCGGGTGGGCTCACCCCTCCACTTT.

This chain uses TRBV19 with TRBJ1-5; D is unclear. The germline gives CDR1 LNHDA, CDR2 SQIVND (reference sequence). V gave up 6 bases and J gave up 0 bases, with 6 bases separating them. The CDR3 has 13 residues. CDR3 DNA: TGTGCCAGTAGGTCAGGTAGCAATCAGCCCCAGCATTTT. Its translation is CASRSGSNQPQHF.

The rearrangement joins TRBV13 to TRBJ1-2; D unclear. V gave up 4 bases and J gave up 0 bases, with 12 bases separating them. The CDR3 length is 15 residues. Germline CDR1 PRHDT, CDR2 FYEKMQ (reference sequence). CDR3 in DNA: TGTGCCAGCAGCTCTTGGACGGATTCTAACTATGGCTACACCTTC. Translating gives CASSSWTDSNYGYTF.

The genes are TRBV7-9 and TRBJ2-5, with D maybe TRBD1 (5 bases). The ends were cut back, 5 bases at V and 1 base at J, with 14 bases in the middle. The CDR3 has 15 residues. CDR1 and CDR2 (germline): SEHNR, FQNEAQ (reference sequence). The CDR3: CASSLAKGSQETQYF. The CDR3 nucleotides are TGTGCCAGCAGCCTCGCCAAGGGGTCCCAAGAGACCCAGTACTTC.

This chain links TRBV6-5 with TRBJ1-1; unclear D gene. The CDR3 contains 11 residues. The V end was cut by 3 bases, the J end by 10 bases, with 9 bases between. CDR1 and CDR2 (germline): MNHEY, SVGAGI. CDR3 sequence reads: CASSYSGLAFF. CDR3 bases: TGTGCCAGCAGTTATAGCGGTTTAGCTTTCTTT.

The chain uses TRBV7-2 and TRBJ2-2; no clear D gene. V shed 0 bases and J shed 2 bases, with 7 bases lying between them. The CDR3 covers 15 residues. Per germline, CDR1 SGHTA and CDR2 FQGNSA. CDR3 sequence reads: CASSLAGPNTGELFF. The CDR3 DNA reads TGTGCCAGCAGCTTAGCCGGGCCTAACACCGGGGAGCTGTTTTTT. Looking up the rest from reference TRBV7-2 and TRBJ2-2 gives the full variable domain: GAGVSQSPSNKVTEKGKDVELRCDPISGHTALYWYRQSLGQGLEFLIYFQGNSAPDKSGLPSDRFSAERTGGSVSTLTIQRTQQEDSAVYLCASSLAGPNTGELFFGEGSRLTVL.

CDR3 amino acids: CASTYEGANGYTF. The CDR3 DNA is TGTGCCAGCACCTACGAGGGGGCAAATGGCTACACCTTC. The J gene is TRBJ1-2, the V gene TRBV9, with 7 positions matching TRBD1. Germline lookup yields CDR1 SGDLS and CDR2 YYNGEE. The CDR3 contains 13 residues. Trimming took 6 bases from V and 6 from J; bases not matched to a gene: 8.

This clone has a single count. The chain uses TRBV12-5 and TRBJ1-5; weak D call: TRBD1 (6 bases). Germline assignment: CDR1 LGHNT and CDR2 FRNRAP. V was pared by 5 bases and J by 2 bases, with 16 bases between. The CDR3 consists of 16 residues. CDR3 nucleotide sequence: TGTGCTAGTGGTCGGTATCGACAGGCTCGCAATCAGCCCCAGCATTTT. Protein: CASGRYRQARNQPQHF.

The chain carries TRBV28 and TRBJ2-5; 9 bases map to TRBD2. This CDR3 comprises 15 residues. Trimming at V came to 3 bases and at J to 1 base, leaving 3 bases not matched to a gene. Germline V gene lookup returns CDR1 MDHEN and CDR2 SYDVKM. For the CDR3, the DNA is TGTGCCAGCAGTTTCCCTAGCGGGATCCAAGAGACCCAGTACTTC. It yields the protein CASSFPSGIQETQYF.

This clone was detected only once. The chain uses TRBV10-3 and TRBJ2-3; 9 nucleotides match TRBD2. CDR1 and CDR2 (germline): ENHRY, SYGVKD. With 6 bases clipped from V and 2 bases from J, the junction kept 6 bases outside the gene matches. The CDR3 spans 15 residues. DNA for the CDR3: TGTGCCATCAGCATAGTAGCGGGGGCCACAGATACGCAGTATTTT. It encodes CAISIVAGATDTQYF.

This clone was found once. V is TRBV10-2 and J is TRBJ2-2, with D tentatively TRBD1 (5 bases). V was trimmed by 8 bases and J by 5 bases, leaving 12 bases between them. This CDR3 region has 13 residues. Per the germline V gene, CDR1 is WSHSY and CDR2 is SAAADI. The CDR3 here is CASFRPGTGELFF. The DNA of the CDR3 is TGCGCCAGCTTTCGACCAGGGACCGGGGAGCTGTTTTTT.

The rearrangement joins TRBV12-5 to TRBJ2-1, with TRBD1 matching over 7 bases. The V segment lost 6 bases and the J segment 4 bases; nucleotides outside the gene matches: 6. This CDR3 has 14 residues. Germline V gene data show CDR1 as LGHNT and CDR2 as FRNRAP. CDR3 sequence reads: CASGTGREYNEQFF. The DNA of the CDR3 is TGTGCTAGTGGGACAGGGCGAGAATACAATGAGCAGTTCTTC.

V usage is TRBV5-1 and J usage is TRBJ2-1, with D perhaps TRBD2 (6 bases). In germline, CDR1 is SGHRS, CDR2 YFSETQ. The CDR3 length is 17 residues. V lost 2 bases, J lost 0 bases, and 15 bases lay in between. CDR3: CASSLLLARSSYNEQFF. The CDR3 region has the DNA TGCGCCAGCAGCTTACTACTAGCCAGAAGCTCCTACAATGAGCAGTTCTTC.